This TCR beta chain appears in the sequencing data of a study of siplizumab effects on memory and regulatory T cells. Germline V gene data show CDR1 as DFQATT and CDR2 as SNEGSKA (reference sequence). This CDR3 has 11 amino acids. Trimming cost V 8 bases and J 4 bases, with 11 bases left between them. General study findings and limits: A small minority of alloreactive clones were mapped to unstimulated subsets. The study found that mappable alloreactive CD4+ clones averaged nearly 70% Treg-derived with siplizumab and approximately 28% in controls.

Points on this clone: The antigen remains undetermined.

Assay used: immunoSEQ multiplex PCR; TCRdb lists only in-frame clones, some missing. Among roughly 92,000 clones listed, 94% were seen once. V and J are TRBV20-1 and TRBJ1-2; D possibly corresponds to TRBD1 (5 bases). The TCR originated in a human donor in good health. Material for sequencing was non-Treg CD4+ T cells sorted from blood. In DNA form, the CDR3 reads TGCAGTTTCCGGGACGGCTATGGCTACACCTTC. Its translation is CSFRDGYGYTF.